A selection of T cell receptor beta chains follows, all from one sample in a study of cytomegalovirus exposure and HLA in healthy donors. Sequenced by immunoSEQ multiplex PCR; TCRdb stores in-frame clones only, minus some. The table has around 150,000 clones, 85% to 90% seen once. Material for sequencing was PBMCs. These receptors were collected from a woman aged 25 to 39 in good health and CMV-seronegative. Both conserved end residues are trimmed from each CDR3. The order of the fields is clone size, J gene, V gene, CDR3 protein. Some rows mark clone size as missing; the rest say once, few, many or name a class of expanded clone.

NA,TRBJ2-2,TRBV28,ASIQFGQGYTGELF
NA,TRBJ2-5,TRBV10-2,ASSDWGGSLQETQY
NA,TRBJ2-2,TRBV7-2,ASSLGSGAGELF
NA,TRBJ1-1,TRBV11-2,ASNRDRRGTEAF
NA,TRBJ2-6,TRBV10-3,AISDLEGSSGANVLT
NA,TRBJ2-2,TRBV29-1,SVMGRFTGELF
once,TRBJ1-6,TRBV5-1,ASSLAGAGRAPLH
NA,TRBJ1-1,TRBV19,ASSRDRGSTEAF
NA,TRBJ2-1,TRBV4-3,ASSQDKPGRTLYNEQF
few,TRBJ2-1,TRBV7-8,ASSPPDGGEF
NA,TRBJ2-1,TRBV6-6,ASSYGPLAGGNEQF
NA,TRBJ2-7,TRBV6-5,ASSYSTLPPYEQY
NA,TRBJ1-1,TRBV10-3,AISPQGNTEAF
NA,TRBJ1-2,TRBV10-3,AIRELEGANYGYT
NA,TRBJ1-1,TRBV28,ASQSEEIGGPHTEAF
once,TRBJ1-1,TRBV19,ASSVNRDAEAF
NA,TRBJ1-5,TRBV7-2,ASSLGGTGVNQPQH
NA,TRBJ2-7,TRBV7-9,ASSFYNEQY
NA,TRBJ2-1,TRBV30,ACPVLNEQF
NA,TRBJ1-1,TRBV6-5,ASSYSMKGAEAF
once,TRBJ2-1,TRBV4-1,ASSQQGGQRGNNEQF
NA,TRBJ1-3,TRBV9,ASSDEQGSGNTIY